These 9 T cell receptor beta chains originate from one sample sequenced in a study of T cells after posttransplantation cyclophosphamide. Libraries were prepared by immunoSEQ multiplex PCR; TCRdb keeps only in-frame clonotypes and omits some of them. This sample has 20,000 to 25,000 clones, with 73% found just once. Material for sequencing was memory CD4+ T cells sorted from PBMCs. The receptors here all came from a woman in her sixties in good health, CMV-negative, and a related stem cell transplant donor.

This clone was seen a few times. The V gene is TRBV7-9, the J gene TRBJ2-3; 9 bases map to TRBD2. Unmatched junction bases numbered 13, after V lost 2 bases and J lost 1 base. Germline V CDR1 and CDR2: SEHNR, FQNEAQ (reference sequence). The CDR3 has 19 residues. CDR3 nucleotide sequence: TGTGCCAGCAGCTTACGATCCGGCCGCGGGGGGGCCGGCACAGATACGCAGTATTTT. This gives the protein CASSLRSGRGGAGTDTQYF.

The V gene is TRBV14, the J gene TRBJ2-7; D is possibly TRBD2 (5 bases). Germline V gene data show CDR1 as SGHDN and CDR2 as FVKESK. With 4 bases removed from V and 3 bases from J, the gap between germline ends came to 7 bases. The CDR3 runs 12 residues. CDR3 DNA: TGTGCCAGCAGCCCCCGGGGCTACGAGCAGTACTTC. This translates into CASSPRGYEQYF.

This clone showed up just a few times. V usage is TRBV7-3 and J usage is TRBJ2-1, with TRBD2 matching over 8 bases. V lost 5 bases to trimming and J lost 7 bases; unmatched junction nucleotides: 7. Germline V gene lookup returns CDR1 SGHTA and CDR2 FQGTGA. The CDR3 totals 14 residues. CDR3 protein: CASSERTSRNEQFF. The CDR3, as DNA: TGTGCCAGCAGCGAACGGACTAGCAGGAATGAGCAGTTCTTC.

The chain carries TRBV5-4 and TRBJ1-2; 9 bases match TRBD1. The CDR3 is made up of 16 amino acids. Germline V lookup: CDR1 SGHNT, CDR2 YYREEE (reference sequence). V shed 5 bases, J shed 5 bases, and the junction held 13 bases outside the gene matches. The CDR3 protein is CASRRTGDILKYGYTF. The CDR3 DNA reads TGTGCCAGCAGACGGACAGGGGATATTTTAAAGTATGGCTACACCTTC.

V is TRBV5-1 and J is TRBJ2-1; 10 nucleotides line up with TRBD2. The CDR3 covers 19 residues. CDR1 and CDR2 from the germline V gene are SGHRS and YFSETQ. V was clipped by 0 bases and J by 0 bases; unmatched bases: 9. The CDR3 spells CASSLEASGGASSYNEQFF. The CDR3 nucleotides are TGCGCCAGCAGCTTGGAAGCCAGCGGGGGGGCCTCCTCCTACAATGAGCAGTTCTTC. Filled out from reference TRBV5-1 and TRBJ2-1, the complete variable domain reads KAGVTQTPRYLIKTRGQQVTLSCSPISGHRSVSWYQQTPGQGLQFLFEYFSETQRNKGNFPGRFSGRQFSNSRSEMNVSTLELGDSALYLCASSLEASGGASSYNEQFFGPGTRLTVL.

The CDR3, as DNA: TGTGCCAGCAGCCTTAGCTCCTATAATTCACCCCTCCACTTT. It specifies CASSLSSYNSPLHF. The V and J genes are TRBV7-3 and TRBJ1-6; no clear D gene. CDR3 size: 14 residues. Deletions cut 5 bases from V and 0 bases from J, with 5 bases between. Germline V gene lookup returns CDR1 SGHTA and CDR2 FQGTGA.

CDR3 loop: CASSINGYSNQPQHF. In nucleotides, the CDR3 is TGTGCCAGTAGTATAAACGGTTATAGCAATCAGCCCCAGCATTTT. The chain recombines TRBV19 with TRBJ1-5; D uncertain. Looked up from germline, CDR1 is LNHDA and CDR2 is SQIVND (reference sequence). This CDR3 is built from 15 residues. The V gene lost 2 bases and the J gene lost 0 bases, with 8 bases spanning the gap.

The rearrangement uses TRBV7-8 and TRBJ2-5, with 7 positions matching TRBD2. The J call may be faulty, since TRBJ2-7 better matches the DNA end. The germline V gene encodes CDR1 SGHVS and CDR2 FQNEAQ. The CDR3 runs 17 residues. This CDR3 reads CASSPPRLARGIYEQYF. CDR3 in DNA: TGTGCCAGCAGCCCGCCCCGACTAGCCCGAGGTATCTACGAGCAGTACTTC.

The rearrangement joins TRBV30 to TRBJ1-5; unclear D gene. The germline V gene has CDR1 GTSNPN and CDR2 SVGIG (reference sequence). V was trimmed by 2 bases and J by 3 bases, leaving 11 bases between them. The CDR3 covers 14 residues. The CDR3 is CAWSTGWNNQPQHF. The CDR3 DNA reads TGTGCCTGGAGTACCGGGTGGAACAATCAGCCCCAGCATTTT.